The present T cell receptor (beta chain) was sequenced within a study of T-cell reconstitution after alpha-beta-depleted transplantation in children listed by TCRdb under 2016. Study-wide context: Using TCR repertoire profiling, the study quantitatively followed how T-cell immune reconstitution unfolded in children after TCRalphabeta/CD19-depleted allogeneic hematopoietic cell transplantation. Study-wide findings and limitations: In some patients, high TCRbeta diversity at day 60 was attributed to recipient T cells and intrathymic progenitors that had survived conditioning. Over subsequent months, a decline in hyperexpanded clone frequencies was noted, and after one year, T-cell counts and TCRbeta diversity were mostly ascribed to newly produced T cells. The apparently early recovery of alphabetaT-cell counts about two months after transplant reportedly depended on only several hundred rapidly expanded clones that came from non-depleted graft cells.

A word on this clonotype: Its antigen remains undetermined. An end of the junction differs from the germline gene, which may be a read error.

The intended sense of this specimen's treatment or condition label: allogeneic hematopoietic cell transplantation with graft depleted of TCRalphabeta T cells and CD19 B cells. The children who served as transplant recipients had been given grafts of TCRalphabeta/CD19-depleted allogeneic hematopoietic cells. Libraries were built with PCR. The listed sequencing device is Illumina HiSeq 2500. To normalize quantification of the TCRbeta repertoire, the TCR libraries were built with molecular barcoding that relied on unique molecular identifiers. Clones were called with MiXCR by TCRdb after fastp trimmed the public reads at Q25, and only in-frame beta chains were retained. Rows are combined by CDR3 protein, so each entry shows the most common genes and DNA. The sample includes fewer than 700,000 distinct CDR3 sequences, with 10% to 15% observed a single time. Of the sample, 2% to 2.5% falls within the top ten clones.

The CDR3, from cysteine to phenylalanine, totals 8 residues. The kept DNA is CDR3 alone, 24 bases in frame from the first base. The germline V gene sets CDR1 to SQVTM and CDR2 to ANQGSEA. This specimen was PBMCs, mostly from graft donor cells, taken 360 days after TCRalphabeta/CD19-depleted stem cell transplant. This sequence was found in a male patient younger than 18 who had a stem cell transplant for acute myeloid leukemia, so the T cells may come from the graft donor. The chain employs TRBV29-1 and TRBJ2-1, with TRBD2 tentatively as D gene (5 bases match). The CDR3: CSGGPGLF. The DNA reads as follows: TGCAGCGGAGGGCCTGGGCTCTTC.